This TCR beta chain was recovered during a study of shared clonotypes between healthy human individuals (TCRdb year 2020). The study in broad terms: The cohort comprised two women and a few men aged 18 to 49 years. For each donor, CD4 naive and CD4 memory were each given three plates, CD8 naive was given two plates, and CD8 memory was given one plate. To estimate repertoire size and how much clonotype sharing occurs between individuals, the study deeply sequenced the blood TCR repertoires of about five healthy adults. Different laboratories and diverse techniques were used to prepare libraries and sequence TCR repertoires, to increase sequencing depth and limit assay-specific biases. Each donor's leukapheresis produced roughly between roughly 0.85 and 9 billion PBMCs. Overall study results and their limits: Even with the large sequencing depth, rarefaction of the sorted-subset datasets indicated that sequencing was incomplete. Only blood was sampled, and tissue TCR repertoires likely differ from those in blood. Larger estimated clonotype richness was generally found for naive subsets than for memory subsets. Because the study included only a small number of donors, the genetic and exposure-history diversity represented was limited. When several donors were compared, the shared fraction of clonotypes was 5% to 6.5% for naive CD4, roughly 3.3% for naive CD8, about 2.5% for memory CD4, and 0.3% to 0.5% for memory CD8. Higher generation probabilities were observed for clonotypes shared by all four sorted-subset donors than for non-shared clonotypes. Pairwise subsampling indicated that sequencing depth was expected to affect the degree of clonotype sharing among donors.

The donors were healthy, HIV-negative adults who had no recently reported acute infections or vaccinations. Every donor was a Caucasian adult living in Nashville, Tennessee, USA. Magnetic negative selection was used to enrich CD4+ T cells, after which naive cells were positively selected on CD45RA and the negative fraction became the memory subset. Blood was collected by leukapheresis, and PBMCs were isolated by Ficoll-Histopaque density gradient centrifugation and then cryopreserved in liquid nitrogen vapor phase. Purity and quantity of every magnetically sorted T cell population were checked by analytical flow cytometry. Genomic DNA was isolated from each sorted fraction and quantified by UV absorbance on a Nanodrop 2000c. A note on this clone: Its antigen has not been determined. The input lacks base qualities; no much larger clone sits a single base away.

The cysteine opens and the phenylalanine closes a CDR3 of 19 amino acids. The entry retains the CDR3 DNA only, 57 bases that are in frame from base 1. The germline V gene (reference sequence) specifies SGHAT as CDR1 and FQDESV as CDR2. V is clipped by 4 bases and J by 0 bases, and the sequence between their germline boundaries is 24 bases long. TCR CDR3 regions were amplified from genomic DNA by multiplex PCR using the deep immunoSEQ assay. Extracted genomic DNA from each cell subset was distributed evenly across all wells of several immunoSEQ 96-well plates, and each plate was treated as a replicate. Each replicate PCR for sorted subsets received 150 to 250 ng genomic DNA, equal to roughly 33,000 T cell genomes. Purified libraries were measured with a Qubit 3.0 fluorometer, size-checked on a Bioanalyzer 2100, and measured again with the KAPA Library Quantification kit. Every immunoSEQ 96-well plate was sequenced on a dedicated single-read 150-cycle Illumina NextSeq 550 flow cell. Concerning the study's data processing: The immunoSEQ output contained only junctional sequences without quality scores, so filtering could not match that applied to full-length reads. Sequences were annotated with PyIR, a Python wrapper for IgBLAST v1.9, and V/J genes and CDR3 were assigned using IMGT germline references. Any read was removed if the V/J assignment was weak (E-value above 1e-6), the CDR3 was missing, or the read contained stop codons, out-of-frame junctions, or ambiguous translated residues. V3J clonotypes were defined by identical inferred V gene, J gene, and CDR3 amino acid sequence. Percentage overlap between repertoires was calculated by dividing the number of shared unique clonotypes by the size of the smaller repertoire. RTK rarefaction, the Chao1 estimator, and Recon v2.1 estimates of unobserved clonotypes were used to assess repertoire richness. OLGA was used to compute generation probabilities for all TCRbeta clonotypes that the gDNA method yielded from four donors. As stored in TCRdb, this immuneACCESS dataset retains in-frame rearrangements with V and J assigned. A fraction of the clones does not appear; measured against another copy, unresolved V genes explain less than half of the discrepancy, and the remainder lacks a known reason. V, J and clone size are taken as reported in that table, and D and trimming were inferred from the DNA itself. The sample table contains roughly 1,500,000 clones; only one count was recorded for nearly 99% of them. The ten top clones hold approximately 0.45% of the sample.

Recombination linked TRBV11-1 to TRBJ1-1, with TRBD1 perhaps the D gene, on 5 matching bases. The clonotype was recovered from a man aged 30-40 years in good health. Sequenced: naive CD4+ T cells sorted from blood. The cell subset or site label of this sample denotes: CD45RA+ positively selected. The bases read TGTGCCAGCAGCTCCCCGCAACCCGGGGGGACCTACATGAACACTGAAGCTTTCTTT. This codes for CASSSPQPGGTYMNTEAFF.